This TCR beta chain stems from a study of naive and memory T cell subsets. This clonotype was seen a handful of times. Its antigen remains unknown. The CDR3 sequence is 12 residues long. With 3 bases removed from V and 0 bases from J, the gap between germline ends came to 5 bases. CDR1 is GTSNPN and CDR2 is SVGIG in the germline V gene (reference sequence). The beta constant-region primer was an equimolar mix of two oligonucleotides covering TRBC1 and TRBC2. Nested alpha and beta constant-region primers with the SP2 primer drove four PCR rounds on ligated cDNA. MiXCR was run by TCRdb on the UMI-ligation and nested PCR reads, yielding one entry per CDR3 protein. The table shows approximately 150,000 distinct CDR3 sequences, with 15% to 25% occurring only once. Whole-study results and caveats: Over 95% of naive TCR sequences appeared only once after error correction, unlike memory subsets. Possibly reflecting memory cells re-expressing CD45RA, a few larger clonotypes occurred in naive repertoires, especially CD8. RNA-based TCR counts may shift with T cell activation and differentiation.

This clonotype was obtained from a human donor in good health. The sequencing input was naive CD8+ T cells from blood. This chain links TRBV30 with TRBJ1-1; D gene unclear. The CDR3 bases are TGTGCCTGGAGGCAGATGAACACTGAAGCTTTCTTT. Translating gives CAWRQMNTEAFF.